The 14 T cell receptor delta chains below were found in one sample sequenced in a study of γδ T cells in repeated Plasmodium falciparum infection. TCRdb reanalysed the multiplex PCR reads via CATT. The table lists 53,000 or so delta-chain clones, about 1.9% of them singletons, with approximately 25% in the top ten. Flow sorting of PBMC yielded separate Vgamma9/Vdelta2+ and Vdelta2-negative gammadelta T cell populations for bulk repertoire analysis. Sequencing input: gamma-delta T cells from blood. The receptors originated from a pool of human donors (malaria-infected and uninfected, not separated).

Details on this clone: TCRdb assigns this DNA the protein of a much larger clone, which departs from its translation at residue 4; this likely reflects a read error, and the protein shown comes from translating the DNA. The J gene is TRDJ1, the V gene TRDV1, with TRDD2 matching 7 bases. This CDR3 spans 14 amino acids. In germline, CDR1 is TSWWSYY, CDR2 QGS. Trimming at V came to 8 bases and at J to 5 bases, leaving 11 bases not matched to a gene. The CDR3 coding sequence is TGTGCTCTTACGGTTTATTCCTACGGGGATAAACTCATCTTT. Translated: CALTVYSYGDKLIF.

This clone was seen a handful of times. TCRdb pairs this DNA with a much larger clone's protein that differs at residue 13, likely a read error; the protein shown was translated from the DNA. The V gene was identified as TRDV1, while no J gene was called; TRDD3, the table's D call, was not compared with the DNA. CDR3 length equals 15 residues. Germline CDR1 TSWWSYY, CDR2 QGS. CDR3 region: CALGESYWDTDKPIF. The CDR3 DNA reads TGTGCTCTTGGGGAATCGTACTGGGACACCGATAAACCCATCTTT.

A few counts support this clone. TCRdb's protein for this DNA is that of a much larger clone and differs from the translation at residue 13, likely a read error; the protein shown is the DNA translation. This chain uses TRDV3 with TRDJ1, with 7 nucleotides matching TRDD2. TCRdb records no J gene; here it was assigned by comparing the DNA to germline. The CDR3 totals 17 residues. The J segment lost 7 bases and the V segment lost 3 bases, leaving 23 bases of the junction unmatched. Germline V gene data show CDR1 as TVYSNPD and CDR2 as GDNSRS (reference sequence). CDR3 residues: CALYSYRGLGNYPKLIF. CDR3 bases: TGTGCCTTATATTCCTACCGGGGGCTGGGCAACTACCCTAAACTCATCTTT.

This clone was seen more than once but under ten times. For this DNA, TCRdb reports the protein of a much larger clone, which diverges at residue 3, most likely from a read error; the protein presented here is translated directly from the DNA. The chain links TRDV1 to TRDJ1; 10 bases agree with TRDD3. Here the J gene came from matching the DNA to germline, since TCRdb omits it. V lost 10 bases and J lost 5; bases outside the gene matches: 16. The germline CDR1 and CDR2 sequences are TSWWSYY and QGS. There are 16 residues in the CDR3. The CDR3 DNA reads TGTGCTCCCAGAGGGGGATACGCGGGTTACTGGGATAAACTCATCTTT. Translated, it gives CAPRGGYAGYWDKLIF.

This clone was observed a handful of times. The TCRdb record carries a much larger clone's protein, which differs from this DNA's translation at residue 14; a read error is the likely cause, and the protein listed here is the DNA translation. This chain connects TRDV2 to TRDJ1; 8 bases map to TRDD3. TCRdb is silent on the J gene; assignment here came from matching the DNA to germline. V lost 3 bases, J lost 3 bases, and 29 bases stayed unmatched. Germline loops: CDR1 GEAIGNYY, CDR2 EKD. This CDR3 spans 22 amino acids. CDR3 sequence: CACDVSGLPSYWGVPLPDKLIF. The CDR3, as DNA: TGTGCCTGTGACGTGTCGGGCCTTCCCTCGTACTGGGGGGTCCCCCTGCCCGATAAACTCATCTTT.

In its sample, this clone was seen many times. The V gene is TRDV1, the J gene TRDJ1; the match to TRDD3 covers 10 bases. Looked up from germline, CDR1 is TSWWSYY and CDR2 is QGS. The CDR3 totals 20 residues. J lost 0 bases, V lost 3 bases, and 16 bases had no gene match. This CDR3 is CALGDLHYTGGWGYTDKLIF. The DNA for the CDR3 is TGTGCTCTTGGGGATCTCCATTACACTGGGGGATGGGGGTACACCGATAAACTCATCTTT.

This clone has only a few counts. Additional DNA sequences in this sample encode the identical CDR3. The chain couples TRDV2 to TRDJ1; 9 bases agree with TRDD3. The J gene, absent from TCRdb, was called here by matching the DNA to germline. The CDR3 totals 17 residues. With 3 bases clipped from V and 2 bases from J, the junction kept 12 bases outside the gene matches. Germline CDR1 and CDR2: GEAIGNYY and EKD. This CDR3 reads CACDQLGDTRETDKLIF. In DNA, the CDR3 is TGTGCCTGTGACCAACTGGGGGACACAAGAGAGACCGATAAACTCATCTTT.

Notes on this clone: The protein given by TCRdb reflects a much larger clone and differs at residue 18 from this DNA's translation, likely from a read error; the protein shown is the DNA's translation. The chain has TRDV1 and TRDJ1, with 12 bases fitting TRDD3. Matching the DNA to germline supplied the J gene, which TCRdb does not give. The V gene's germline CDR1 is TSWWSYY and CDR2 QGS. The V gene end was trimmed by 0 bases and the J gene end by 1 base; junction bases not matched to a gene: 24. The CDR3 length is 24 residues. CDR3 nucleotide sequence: TGTGCTCTTGGGGAACTGGGCCTTCCTCCCTTTTACTGGGGGATACTCGAGTGCACCGATAAACTCATCTTT. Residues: CALGELGLPPFYWGILECTDKLIF.

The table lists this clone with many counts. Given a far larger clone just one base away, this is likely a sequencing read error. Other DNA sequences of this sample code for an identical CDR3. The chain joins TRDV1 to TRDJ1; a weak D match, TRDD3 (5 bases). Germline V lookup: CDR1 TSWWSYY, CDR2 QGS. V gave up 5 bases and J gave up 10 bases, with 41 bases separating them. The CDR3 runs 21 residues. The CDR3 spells CALGRFLLGLGMPHQHIGLIF. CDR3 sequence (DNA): TGTGCTCTTGGGAGGTTTCTCTTAGGGCTAGGGATGCCCCATCAGCATATCGGACTCATCTTT.

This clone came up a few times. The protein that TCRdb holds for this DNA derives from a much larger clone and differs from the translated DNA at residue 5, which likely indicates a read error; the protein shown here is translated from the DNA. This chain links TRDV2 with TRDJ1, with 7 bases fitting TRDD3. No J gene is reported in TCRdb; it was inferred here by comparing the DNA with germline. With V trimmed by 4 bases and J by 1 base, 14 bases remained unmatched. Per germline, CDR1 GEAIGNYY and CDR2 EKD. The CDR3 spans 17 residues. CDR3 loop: CACDLLGSSGGTDKLIF. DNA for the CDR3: TGTGCCTGTGATCTACTGGGGTCATCAGGAGGCACCGATAAACTCATCTTT.

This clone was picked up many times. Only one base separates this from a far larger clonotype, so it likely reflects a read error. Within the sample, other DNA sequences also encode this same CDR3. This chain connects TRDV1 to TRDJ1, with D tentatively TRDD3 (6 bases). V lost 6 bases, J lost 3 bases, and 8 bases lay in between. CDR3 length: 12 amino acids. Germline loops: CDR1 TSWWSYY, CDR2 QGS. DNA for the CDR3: TGTGCTCTTGGAATGGGGGCCGATAAACTCATCTTT. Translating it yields CALGMGADKLIF.

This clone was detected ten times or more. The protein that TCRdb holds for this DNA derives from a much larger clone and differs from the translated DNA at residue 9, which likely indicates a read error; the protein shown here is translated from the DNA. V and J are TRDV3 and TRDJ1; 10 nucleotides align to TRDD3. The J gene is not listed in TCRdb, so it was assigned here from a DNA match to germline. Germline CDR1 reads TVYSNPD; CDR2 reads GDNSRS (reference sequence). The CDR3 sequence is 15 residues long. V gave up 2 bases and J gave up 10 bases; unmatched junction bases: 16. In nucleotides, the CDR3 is TGTGCCTTTTCTCCACTGGGGGATGTGCGGCCAGGACTCATCTTT. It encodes CAFSPLGDVRPGLIF.

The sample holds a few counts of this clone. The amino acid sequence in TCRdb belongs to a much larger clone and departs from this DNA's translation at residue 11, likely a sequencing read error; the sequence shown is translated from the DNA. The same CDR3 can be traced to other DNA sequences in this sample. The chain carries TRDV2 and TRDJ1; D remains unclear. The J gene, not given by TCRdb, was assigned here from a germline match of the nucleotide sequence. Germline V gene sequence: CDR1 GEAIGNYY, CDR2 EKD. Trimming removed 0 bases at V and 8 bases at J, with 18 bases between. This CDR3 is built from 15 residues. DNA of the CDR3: TGTGCCTGTGACACCGTGGGAACCTTGGGCGAAAAACTCATCTTT. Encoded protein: CACDTVGTLGEKLIF.

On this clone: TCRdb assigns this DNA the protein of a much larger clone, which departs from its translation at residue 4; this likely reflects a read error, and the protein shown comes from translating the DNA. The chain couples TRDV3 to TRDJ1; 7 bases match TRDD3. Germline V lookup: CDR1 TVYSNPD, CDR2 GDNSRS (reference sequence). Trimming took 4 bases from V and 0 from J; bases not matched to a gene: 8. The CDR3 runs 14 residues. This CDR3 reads CAYIWGSYTDKLIF. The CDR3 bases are TGTGCCTACATCTGGGGGTCGTACACCGATAAACTCATCTTT.